This is a list of T cell receptor beta chains from one sample in a study of sequential checkpoint blockade in melanoma. Measured with immunoSEQ multiplex PCR; TCRdb has only the in-frame clones, and not every one. The data hold roughly 9,900 clones, with about three fifths observed a single time. Specimen: CD8+ T cells sorted from blood (inferred from file names), collected from a patient given nivolumab and ipilimumab in sequence. The receptors here all came from a human donor with melanoma. The CDR3 runs from the conserved cysteine through the conserved F or W. The D gene is left open where the match is weak. Size values are once, few and many counts, or a class for expanded clones, and some rows have none.

clone_size j_call d_call v_call cdr3_length cdr3_nt cdr3_aa
. TRBJ2-1 TRBD2 TRBV15 15 TGTGCCACCAGCAGACAAGCGGGAGGTTCCAATGAGCAGTTCTTC CATSRQAGGSNEQFF
. TRBJ2-1 TRBD1 TRBV28 16 TGTGCCAGCAGTTCCGGACAGGGACCCTCCTACAATGAGCAGTTCTTC CASSSGQGPSYNEQFF
few TRBJ2-1 TRBD2 TRBV9 16 TGTGCCAGCAGCCCGGGACTAGCGGGGGTCTACAATGAGCAGTTCTTC CASSPGLAGVYNEQFF
. TRBJ2-3 TRBD1 TRBV7-9 16 TGTGCCAGCAGCTTAGGGACAGGGGGCGGCACAGATACGCAGTATTTT CASSLGTGGGTDTQYF
. TRBJ2-7 . TRBV6-1 14 TGTGCCAGCAGTGAAGGGCCCCAGACCTACGAGCAGTACTTC CASSEGPQTYEQYF
. TRBJ2-3 TRBD2 TRBV7-3 14 TGTGCCAGCGGTGCAGCGGGGGGAATAGATACGCAGTATTTT CASGAAGGIDTQYF
. TRBJ2-3 TRBD2 TRBV28 16 TGTGCCAGCAGTTCCCTACTAGCGGGTATCACAGATACGCAGTATTTT CASSSLLAGITDTQYF
. TRBJ2-3 TRBD2 TRBV4-2 17 TGTGCCAGCAGCCAAGGGCTAGCGGAGGCTGCCACAGATACGCAGTATTTT CASSQGLAEAATDTQYF
. TRBJ2-7 . TRBV28 16 TGTGCCAGCAGTTTAGAATACGTGCCGGGCTCCTACGAGCAGTACTTC CASSLEYVPGSYEQYF
. TRBJ1-1 TRBD1 TRBV18 13 TGTGCCAGCTCGCAACAGGGGAGTAATGAAGCTTTCTTT CASSQQGSNEAFF
. TRBJ1-2 TRBD1 TRBV7-9 15 TGTGCCAGCAGCTCCGGGACAGGGGTGAACTATGGCTACACCTTC CASSSGTGVNYGYTF
. TRBJ2-1 TRBD2 TRBV4-3 18 TGCGCCAGCAGCCAAGGCCAGGAGCCGGGACTAGCGCTCGATGAGCAGTTCTTC CASSQGQEPGLALDEQFF
. TRBJ2-1 . TRBV7-3 11 TGTGCCAGCGGCAGGGCCAATGAGCAGTTCTTC CASGRANEQFF
. TRBJ2-7 TRBD1 TRBV7-9 15 TGTGCCAGCAGCCAAGAAGGGGACAGCTCCTACGAGCAGTACTTC CASSQEGDSSYEQYF
few TRBJ1-5 TRBD1 TRBV5-3 15 TGTGCCAGCAGCTTGGGAGACAGGGGACGTCAGCCCCAGCATTTT CASSLGDRGRQPQHF
. TRBJ2-2 TRBD2 TRBV7-9 15 TGTGCCAGCATCAAAGCGGGAGCTAGCACCGGGGAGCTGTTTTTT CASIKAGASTGELFF
. TRBJ2-7 . TRBV19 13 TGTGCCAGTAGTATAAGCGGCTTCTACGAGCAGTACTTC CASSISGFYEQYF
. TRBJ2-7 TRBD2 TRBV4-3 14 TGCGCCAGCAGCCAACGGGAGGGCCCGGGGGAGCAGTACTTC CASSQREGPGEQYF
. TRBJ1-2 . TRBV9 14 TGTGCCAGCAGCACCCACGCGGGGGGCCATGGCTACACCTTC CASSTHAGGHGYTF
. TRBJ2-2 TRBD1 TRBV11-3 17 TGTGCCAGCAGCCCGCTCCGAGGGACAGGGTATTCCGGGGAGCTGTTTTTT CASSPLRGTGYSGELFF
. TRBJ2-5 TRBD2 TRBV6-5 13 TGTGCCAGCGGCGGCGGGGGACAAGAGACCCAGTACTTC CASGGGGQETQYF
. TRBJ2-1 TRBD2 TRBV7-9 16 TGCGCCAGCAGCCAAGATACGACGGGAGGGGACAATGAGCAGTTCTTC CASSQDTTGGDNEQFF
. TRBJ1-1 . TRBV30 11 TGTGCCTGGGTCCGGAGGACTGAAGCTTTCTTT CAWVRRTEAFF
. TRBJ2-5 . TRBV9 13 TGTGCCAGCAGCGTAGGGGGGGTTGAGACCCAGTACTTC CASSVGGVETQYF
. TRBJ2-1 . TRBV14 14 TGTGCCAGCAGCCAGGAGGACGGCTACAATGAGCAGTTCTTC CASSQEDGYNEQFF
. TRBJ1-5 TRBD1 TRBV2 12 TGTGCCAGCAGGACAGGGGGACAGCCCCAGCATTTT CASRTGGQPQHF
few TRBJ2-7 . TRBV10-3 16 TGTGCCATCAGTGAGTCGACTCAGGGTTCTCCGTACGAGCAGTACTTC CAISESTQGSPYEQYF